The 17 T cell receptor beta chains below were found in one sample sequenced in a study of shared clonotypes between healthy human individuals. The protocol was immunoSEQ multiplex PCR, while the TCRdb copy is restricted to in-frame clones and leaves out a portion. The sample holds over a million clones, about 96% seen once. The sequenced sample consisted of naive CD4+ T cells sorted from blood. Subset described: CD45RA+ positively selected. The receptors here all came from a young man in good health.

Comment on this clone: Different DNA sequences within this sample yield the same CDR3. This chain uses TRBV5-1 with TRBJ2-3; D remains unclear. V was cut by 4 bases and J by 1 base, with 10 bases left in between. The CDR3 spans 14 residues. Germline loops: CDR1 SGHRS, CDR2 YFSETQ. CDR3 DNA: TGCGCCAGCAGCCTCCCCGGCGGCACAGATACGCAGTATTTT. This encodes CASSLPGGTDTQYF.

V and J are TRBV5-4 and TRBJ1-2; D is uncertain. V lost 0 bases and J 0 bases, leaving 9 bases between the germline ends. Germline CDR1 is SGHNT and CDR2 is YYREEE (reference sequence). The CDR3 loop spans 15 amino acids. The CDR3 spells CASSLAGLANYGYTF. The CDR3, as DNA: TGTGCCAGCAGCTTGGCCGGTTTAGCTAACTATGGCTACACCTTC.

This clone is a singleton in its sample. The chain joins TRBV9 to TRBJ2-1, with 9 bases fitting TRBD2. The V gene's germline CDR1 is SGDLS and CDR2 YYNGEE. J lost 5 bases, V lost 0 bases, and 6 bases had no gene match. The CDR3 spans 16 residues. The CDR3 sequence is CASSVVAGVGNNEQFF. The DNA for the CDR3 is TGTGCCAGCAGCGTAGTAGCGGGAGTTGGGAACAATGAGCAGTTCTTC.

The chain links TRBV6-5 to TRBJ2-7, with D perhaps TRBD2 (7 bases). This CDR3 has 15 residues. Per the germline V gene, CDR1 is MNHEY and CDR2 is SVGAGI. Trimming cost V 4 bases and J 4 bases, with 17 bases left between them. The CDR3 loop is CASSSRVRGGYEQYF. The CDR3 coding sequence is TGTGCCAGCAGTTCTCGGGTTAGGGGGGGGTACGAGCAGTACTTC.

The chain is built from TRBV19 and TRBJ1-5; maybe TRBD1 (6 bases). The CDR3 loop spans 16 amino acids. Germline V gene lookup returns CDR1 LNHDA and CDR2 SQIVND (reference sequence). Between the trimmed V and J ends, which lost 7 bases and 2 bases, there was a span of 18 bases. For the CDR3, the DNA is TGTGCCAGTAAGATCTTCTTGGGGGCAGGCAATCAGCCCCAGCATTTT. Its protein product is CASKIFLGAGNQPQHF.

This chain uses TRBV12-5 with TRBJ2-1, with TRBD2 identical over 14 bases. Germline CDR1 and CDR2: LGHNT and FRNRAP. Trimming removed 5 bases from V and 0 bases from J; junction bases left unmatched: 6. The CDR3 covers 18 residues. The CDR3 loop is CASGRGLAGGPSYNEQFF. The CDR3 nucleotides read TGTGCTAGTGGTAGAGGACTAGCGGGAGGCCCCTCCTACAATGAGCAGTTCTTC.

The chain combines TRBV25-1 with TRBJ2-3; D may match TRBD1 or TRBD2 (5 bases each). Germline lookup yields CDR1 MGHDK and CDR2 SYGVNS. The CDR3 length is 14 residues. Deletions cut 3 bases from V and 2 bases from J, with 9 bases between. Written as DNA, the CDR3 is TGTGCCAGCAGTGAGGGACCACCCACAGATACGCAGTATTTT. As protein: CASSEGPPTDTQYF.

The V call is TRBV7-6, the J call TRBJ1-2; TRBD1 agrees at 7 bases. Germline CDR1 is SGHVS and CDR2 is FNYEAQ. The CDR3 extends over 14 amino acids. After removal of 5 bases from V and 2 bases from J, the junction contained 5 bases not matched to a gene. In DNA, the CDR3 is TGTGCCAGCAGCCCAGGGGGGGGCAACTATGGCTACACCTTC. This translates into CASSPGGGNYGYTF.

The CDR3 DNA reads as TGTGCCAGCAGTCCCCCCACAGGGCCCTCCAGGGATACGCAGTATTTT. Translated: CASSPPTGPSRDTQYF. The V call is TRBV28, the J call TRBJ2-3, with D maybe TRBD1 (6 bases). The V gene lost 5 bases and the J gene lost 6 bases, with 21 bases spanning the gap. The germline CDR1 and CDR2 sequences are MDHEN and SYDVKM. The CDR3 has 16 amino acids.

The V gene is TRBV11-2, the J gene TRBJ2-7, with 10 bases identical to TRBD2. The CDR3 length is 15 residues. Germline values: CDR1 SGHAT, CDR2 FQNNGV. The V segment lost 6 bases and the J segment 3 bases; nucleotides outside the gene matches: 8. This CDR3 reads CASSVLAGWNYEQYF. CDR3 nucleotide sequence: TGTGCCAGCAGTGTACTAGCGGGATGGAACTACGAGCAGTACTTC.

This chain uses TRBV5-1 with TRBJ2-3; TRBD1 matches at 7 bases. The CDR3 has 15 amino acids. Unmatched junction bases numbered 3, after V lost 0 bases and J lost 2 bases. Germline CDR1 SGHRS, CDR2 YFSETQ. The CDR3 DNA is TGCGCCAGCAGCTTGGAGGGGGCCCCCACAGATACGCAGTATTTT. Amino acids: CASSLEGAPTDTQYF.

The sample holds one count of this clone. This chain joins TRBV29-1 and TRBJ1-3; D unresolved. The CDR3 covers 13 residues. V gave up 1 base and J gave up 0 bases, with 4 bases separating them. Germline lookup yields CDR1 SQVTM and CDR2 ANQGSEA. The CDR3 here is CSVEGGSGNTIYF. The CDR3, as DNA: TGCAGCGTTGAAGGGGGCTCTGGAAACACCATATATTTT.

This chain joins TRBV14 and TRBJ2-1; TRBD1 might be the D (6 bases). Looked up from germline, CDR1 is SGHDN and CDR2 is FVKESK. Trimming cost V 5 bases and J 5 bases, with 13 bases left between them. The CDR3 totals 14 residues. CDR3 sequence reads: CASSSTGLDNEQFF. The DNA for the CDR3 is TGTGCCAGCAGCTCGACAGGACTGGACAATGAGCAGTTCTTC. The variable domain in full, completed from reference TRBV14 and TRBJ2-1, reads EAGVTQFPSHSVIEKGQTVTLRCDPISGHDNLYWYRRVMGKEIKFLLHFVKESKQDESGMPNNRFLAERTGGTYSTLKVQPAELEDSGVYFCASSSTGLDNEQFFGPGTRLTVL.

The chain links TRBV6-1 to TRBJ2-1; the match to TRBD1 covers 10 bases. The germline V gene has CDR1 MNHNS and CDR2 SASEGT. The CDR3 covers 15 residues. V shed 5 bases and J 8 bases; nucleotides not matched to a gene: 9. CDR3 nucleotides: TGTGCCAGCAGTTTACGACAGGGGGCGGCGGATGAGCAGTTCTTC. This translates into CASSLRQGAADEQFF.

The chain joins TRBV6-4 to TRBJ2-2; 7 bases match TRBD2. CDR1 and CDR2 (germline): MRHNA, SNTAGT. This CDR3 contains 16 residues. Losses at the gene ends were 3 bases for V and 7 bases for J; bases not matched to a gene: 11. DNA of the CDR3: TGTGCCAGCAGTGAAGTTCCGCGGGAGCAGGTCGGGGAGCTGTTTTTT. Its translation is CASSEVPREQVGELFF.

The count of this clone is one. The same CDR3 is also encoded by other DNA sequences in this sample. The genes are TRBV18 and TRBJ1-1; D remains unclear. CDR3 size: 14 residues. CDR1 and CDR2 from the germline V gene are KGHSH and LQKENI. Trimming left V 3 bases short and J 0 bases short, with 8 bases between. CDR3 region: CASSPEGMNTEAFF. The CDR3 region has the DNA TGTGCCAGCTCACCGGAGGGTATGAACACTGAAGCTTTCTTT. Together with reference TRBV18 and TRBJ1-1, the CDR3 gives the full variable domain: NAGVMQNPRHLVRRRGQEARLRCSPMKGHSHVYWYRQLPEEGLKFMVYLQKENIIDESGMPKERFSAEFPKEGPSILRIQQVVRGDSAAYFCASSPEGMNTEAFFGQGTRLTVV.

This chain connects TRBV7-2 to TRBJ1-4, with D perhaps TRBD1 (6 bases). CDR3 length: 14 residues. Germline V gene data show CDR1 as SGHTA and CDR2 as FQGNSA. The V gene lost 3 bases and the J gene lost 8 bases, with 13 bases spanning the gap. CDR3 sequence: CASSLRGVREKLFF. For the CDR3, the DNA is TGTGCCAGCAGCTTGAGGGGGGTTAGGGAAAAACTGTTTTTT.